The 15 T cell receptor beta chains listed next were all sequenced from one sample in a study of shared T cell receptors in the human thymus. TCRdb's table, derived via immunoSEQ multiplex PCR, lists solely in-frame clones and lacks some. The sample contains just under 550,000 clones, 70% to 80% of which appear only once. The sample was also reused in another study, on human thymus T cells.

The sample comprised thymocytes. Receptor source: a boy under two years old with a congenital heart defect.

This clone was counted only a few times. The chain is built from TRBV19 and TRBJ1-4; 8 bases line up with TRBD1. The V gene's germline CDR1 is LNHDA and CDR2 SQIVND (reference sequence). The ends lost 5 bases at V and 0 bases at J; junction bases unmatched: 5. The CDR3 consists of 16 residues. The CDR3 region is CASSAGGQTTNEKLFF. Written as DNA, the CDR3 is TGTGCCAGTAGTGCAGGGGGCCAAACAACTAATGAAAAACTGTTTTTT.

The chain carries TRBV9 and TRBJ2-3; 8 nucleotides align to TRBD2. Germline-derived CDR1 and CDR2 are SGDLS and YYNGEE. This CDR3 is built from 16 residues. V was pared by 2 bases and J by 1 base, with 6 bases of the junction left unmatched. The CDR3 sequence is CASSVLGTRGTDTQYF. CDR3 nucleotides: TGTGCCAGCAGCGTCCTCGGGACTAGGGGCACAGATACGCAGTATTTT.

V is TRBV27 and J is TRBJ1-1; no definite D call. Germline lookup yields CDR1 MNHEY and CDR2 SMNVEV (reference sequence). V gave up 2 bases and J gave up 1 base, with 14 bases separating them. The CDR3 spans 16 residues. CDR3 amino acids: CASSLTGRVGNTEAFF. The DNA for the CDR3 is TGTGCCAGCAGTTTAACCGGGAGGGTGGGGAACACTGAAGCTTTCTTT.

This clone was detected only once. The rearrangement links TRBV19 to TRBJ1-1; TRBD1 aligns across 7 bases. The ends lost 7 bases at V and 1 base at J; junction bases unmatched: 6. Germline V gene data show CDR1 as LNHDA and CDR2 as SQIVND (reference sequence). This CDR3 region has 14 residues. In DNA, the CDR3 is TGTGCCAGTACGACCTGGGACAGGAACACTGAAGCTTTCTTT. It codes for CASTTWDRNTEAFF.

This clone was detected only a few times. The CDR3 DNA is TGTGCCAGCAGCCAAAGGACAGGACGCACTGAAGCTTTCTTT. It encodes CASSQRTGRTEAFF. The chain is built from TRBV4-2 and TRBJ1-1; 7 bases match TRBD1. The trim removed 2 bases at V and 4 bases at J, leaving 4 bases unmatched. The CDR3 extends over 14 amino acids. Germline V gene lookup returns CDR1 LGHNA and CDR2 YNFKEQ.

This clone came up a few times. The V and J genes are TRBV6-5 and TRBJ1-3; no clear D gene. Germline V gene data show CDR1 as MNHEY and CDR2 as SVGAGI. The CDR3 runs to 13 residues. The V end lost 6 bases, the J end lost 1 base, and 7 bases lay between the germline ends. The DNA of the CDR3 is TGTGCCAGCAGAGACAAGTCTGGAAACACCATATATTTT. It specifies CASRDKSGNTIYF.

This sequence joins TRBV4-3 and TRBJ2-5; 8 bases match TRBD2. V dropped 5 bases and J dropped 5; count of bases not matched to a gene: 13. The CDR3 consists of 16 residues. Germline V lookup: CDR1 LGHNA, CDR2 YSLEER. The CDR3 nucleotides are TGCGCCAGCAGCTCCGGGGCCGGGAGGGCCTGGGAGACCCAGTACTTC. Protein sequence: CASSSGAGRAWETQYF.

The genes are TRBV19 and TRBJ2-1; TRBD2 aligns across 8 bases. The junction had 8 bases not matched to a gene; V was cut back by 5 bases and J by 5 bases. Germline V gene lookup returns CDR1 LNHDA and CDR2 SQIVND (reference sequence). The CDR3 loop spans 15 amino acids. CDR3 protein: CASSPSGRGNNEQFF. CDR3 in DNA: TGTGCCAGTAGTCCCTCCGGGAGGGGCAACAATGAGCAGTTCTTC.

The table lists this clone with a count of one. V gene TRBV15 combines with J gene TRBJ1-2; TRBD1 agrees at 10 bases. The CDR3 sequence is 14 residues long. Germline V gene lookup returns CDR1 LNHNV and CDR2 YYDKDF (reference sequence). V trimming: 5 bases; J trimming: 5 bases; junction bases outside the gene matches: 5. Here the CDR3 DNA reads TGTGCCACCAGCCGACGGGACAGGGGATATGGCTACACCTTC. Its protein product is CATSRRDRGYGYTF.

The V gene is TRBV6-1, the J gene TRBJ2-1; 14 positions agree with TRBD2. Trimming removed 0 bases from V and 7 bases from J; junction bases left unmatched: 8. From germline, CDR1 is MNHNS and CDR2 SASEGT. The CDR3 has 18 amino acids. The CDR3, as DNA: TGTGCCAGCAGTGAAGCGGGGACCGGGACTAGCGGGAGTAATGAGCAGTTCTTC. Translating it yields CASSEAGTGTSGSNEQFF.

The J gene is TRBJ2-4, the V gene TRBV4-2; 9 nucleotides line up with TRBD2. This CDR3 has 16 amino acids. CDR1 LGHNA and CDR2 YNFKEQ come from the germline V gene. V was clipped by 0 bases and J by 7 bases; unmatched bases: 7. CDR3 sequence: CASSQDAPGLANIQYF. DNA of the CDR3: TGTGCCAGCAGCCAAGACGCGCCGGGACTAGCCAACATTCAGTACTTC.

The CDR3 nucleotides read TGTGCCAGCGAGGGAGATCACAATGAGCAGTTCTTC. As protein: CASEGDHNEQFF. The genes are TRBV2 and TRBJ2-1; D might be TRBD2 (5 bases). Germline CDR1 reads SNHLY; CDR2 reads FYNNEI. The V gene lost 8 bases and the J gene lost 5 bases, with 10 bases spanning the gap. This CDR3 has 12 amino acids. The full variable domain, with the rest looked up from reference TRBV2 and TRBJ2-1, is EPEVTQTPSHQVTQMGQEVILRCVPISNHLYFYWYRQILGQKVEFLVSFYNNEISEKSEIFDDQFSVERPDGSNFTLKIRSTKLEDSAMYFCASEGDHNEQFFGPGTRLTVL.

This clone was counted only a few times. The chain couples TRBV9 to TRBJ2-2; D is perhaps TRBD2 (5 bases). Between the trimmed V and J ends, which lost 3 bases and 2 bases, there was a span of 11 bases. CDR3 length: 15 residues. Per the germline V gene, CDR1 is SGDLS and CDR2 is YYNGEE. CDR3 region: CASSARGGNTGELFF. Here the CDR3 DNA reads TGTGCCAGCAGCGCTCGAGGAGGCAACACCGGGGAGCTGTTTTTT.

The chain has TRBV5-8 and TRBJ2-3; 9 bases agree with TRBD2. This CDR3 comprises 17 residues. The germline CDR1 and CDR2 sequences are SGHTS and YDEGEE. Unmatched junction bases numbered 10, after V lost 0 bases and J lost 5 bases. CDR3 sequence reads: CASSLDLREGGRDTQYF. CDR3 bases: TGTGCCAGCAGCTTGGACCTGCGGGAGGGAGGGCGAGATACGCAGTATTTT.

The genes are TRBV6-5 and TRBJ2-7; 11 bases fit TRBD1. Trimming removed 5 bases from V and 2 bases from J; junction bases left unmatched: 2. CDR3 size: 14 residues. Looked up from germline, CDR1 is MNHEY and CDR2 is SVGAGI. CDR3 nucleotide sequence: TGTGCCAGCAGTATGGGACAGGGGGCCTACGAGCAGTACTTC. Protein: CASSMGQGAYEQYF.